Below are 19 T cell receptor beta chains sequenced from a single sample in a study of blood T cells in healthy people across ages. A second PCR, run for 7 to 11 cycles, used a sample-barcoded 5' primer plus a J-beta primer mix. TCRdb analysed the 5' RACE reads with MiXCR anew, one entry per CDR3 protein. This sample has 1.4 million to 1.5 million distinct CDR3 sequences, with 35% to 45% found just once. The sample was blood. The receptors were gathered from a woman younger than 30 in good health.

V gene TRBV7-3 combines with J gene TRBJ2-6; D remains unclear. Trimming removed 0 bases at V and 7 bases at J, with 7 bases between. The germline V gene encodes CDR1 SGHTA and CDR2 FQGTGA. CDR3 size: 14 residues. For the CDR3, the DNA is TGTGCCAGCAGCTTAACCCCCTCCGCCAACGTCCTGACTTTC. It codes for CASSLTPSANVLTF.

This clonotype was seen only a few times. The chain uses TRBV10-2 and TRBJ2-7, with 8 bases that match TRBD2. The length of the CDR3 is 15 residues. Germline assignment: CDR1 WSHSY and CDR2 SAAADI. Trimming at V came to 0 bases and at J to 1 base, leaving 2 bases not matched to a gene. The CDR3 sequence is CASSESAGGSYEQYF. The CDR3 DNA sequence: TGCGCCAGCAGTGAGTCCGCGGGGGGATCCTACGAGCAGTACTTC.

This clonotype was counted between two and nine times. The chain recombines TRBV6-5 with TRBJ2-5; 8 nucleotides line up with TRBD1. This CDR3 is built from 15 residues. The trim removed 6 bases at V and 4 bases at J, leaving 10 bases unmatched. CDR1 is MNHEY, CDR2 SVGAGI, per germline. The DNA of the CDR3 is TGTGCCAGCAGCCGTGGACAGGGCCCCGGAGAGACCCAGTACTTC. Its protein product is CASSRGQGPGETQYF.

This clonotype was recorded a few times. The chain employs TRBV20-1 and TRBJ2-5, with unresolved D. CDR1 is DFQATT and CDR2 is SNEGSKA in the germline V gene (reference sequence). V was clipped by 2 bases and J by 4 bases, with 11 bases between them. This CDR3 is built from 13 residues. The CDR3 loop is CSARPLMGETQYF. In DNA, the CDR3 is TGCAGTGCTAGACCCCTTATGGGAGAGACCCAGTACTTC.

In its sample, this clonotype was seen a few times. This chain links TRBV20-1 with TRBJ2-5, with 7 bases aligning to TRBD1. Germline V gives CDR1 DFQATT, CDR2 SNEGSKA (reference sequence). Trimming cost V 5 bases and J 3 bases; bases outside gene matches: 9. The CDR3 runs 14 residues. CDR3 loop: CSAGSWDREETQYF. For the CDR3, the DNA is TGCAGTGCTGGAAGTTGGGACAGAGAAGAGACCCAGTACTTC.

This clonotype was counted only a few times. The rearrangement links TRBV20-1 to TRBJ2-3; 11 bases line up with TRBD2. Germline trimming cut 3 bases from V and 1 base from J; bases unmatched to any gene: 9. The CDR3 sequence is 17 residues long. Germline V CDR1 and CDR2: DFQATT, SNEGSKA (reference sequence). In DNA form, the CDR3 reads TGCAGTGCTAGTGTCGTAGCGGGAGGGTATCGCACAGATACGCAGTATTTT. Translating it yields CSASVVAGGYRTDTQYF.

J is TRBJ2-5 and V is TRBV12-3 or TRBV12-4; D is perhaps TRBD1 or TRBD2 (5 bases each). The CDR3 length is 15 residues. Trimming pared 6 bases from V and 11 bases from J, leaving 25 bases between. The CDR3 protein is CASRLRDRSPNEQYF. Here the CDR3 DNA reads TGTGCCAGCAGGCTTCGGGACCGATCCCCCAATGAGCAGTACTTC.

Points on this clonotype: One end of the junction fails to match germline, which may point to a read error. The V call is TRBV9, the J call TRBJ2-1; a weak D match, TRBD1 (7 bases). From germline, CDR1 is SGDLS and CDR2 YYNGEE. The CDR3 is 16 residues long. Here the CDR3 DNA reads TGTGCCAGCAGCGTAGGAGGAGGGGGCCCTTCAAATGAGCAGTTCTTT. It encodes CASSVGGGGPSNEQFF.

This clonotype was seen a handful of times. The V gene is TRBV3-1, the J gene TRBJ2-1; 8 bases align to TRBD2. The trim removed 0 bases at V and 8 bases at J, leaving 3 bases unmatched. This CDR3 comprises 14 residues. CDR1 and CDR2 from the germline V gene are LGHDT and YNNKEL (reference sequence). The CDR3 loop reads CASSQDGTRHEQFF. CDR3 bases: TGTGCCAGCAGCCAAGATGGGACTAGGCATGAGCAGTTCTTC.

DNA for the CDR3: TGCGCCAGCAGCTTAACCTCGACGGCACTTTTGAACACTGAAGCTTTCTTT. Amino acids: CASSLTSTALLNTEAFF. This chain uses TRBV5-1 with TRBJ1-1, with D unresolved. With 2 bases removed from V and 0 bases from J, the gap between germline ends came to 17 bases. Germline values: CDR1 SGHRS, CDR2 YFSETQ. The CDR3 is made up of 17 amino acids.

This clonotype was found a few times. The J gene is TRBJ2-7, the V gene TRBV20-1; D is unresolved. The closer fit of TRBJ2-5 to the DNA end suggests the J call may be wrong. Per the germline V gene, CDR1 is DFQATT and CDR2 is SNEGSKA (reference sequence). This CDR3 has 14 residues. For the CDR3, the DNA is TGCAGTGCTAGACCTACAGACCCTCTAGGGACCCAGTACTTC. Residues: CSARPTDPLGTQYF.

This clonotype was seen a few times. V is TRBV12-3 or TRBV12-4 and J is TRBJ1-2, with TRBD1 matching 7 bases. J lost 1 base, V lost 11 bases, and 4 bases had no gene match. The CDR3 has 12 residues. CDR3 nucleotides: TGTGCCCAGGGGGGGATTAACTATGGCTACACCTTC. It is translated as CAQGGINYGYTF.

This clonotype was counted many times. This CDR3 reads CASSHVVAGHEQYF. The DNA of the CDR3 is TGCGCCAGCAGCCATGTTGTCGCAGGGCACGAGCAGTACTTC. This chain joins TRBV4-1 and TRBJ2-7; D is possibly TRBD1 (5 bases). The CDR3 runs 14 residues. The germline V and J ends were trimmed by 3 bases and 5 bases, with 14 bases remaining between them. Germline V CDR1 and CDR2: MGHRA, YSYEKL.

The rearrangement uses TRBV20-1 and TRBJ1-1; no definite D call. CDR3 size: 12 residues. Germline CDR1 and CDR2: DFQATT and SNEGSKA (reference sequence). V lost 6 bases, J lost 3 bases, and 11 bases lay in between. In nucleotides, the CDR3 is TGCAGTGCCTTCCACAGCTACACTGAAGCTTTCTTT. Protein sequence: CSAFHSYTEAFF.

This clonotype was seen only a few times. V gene TRBV27 combines with J gene TRBJ2-7; TRBD1 might be the D (5 bases). The V and J ends lost 0 bases and 9 bases respectively, with 12 bases between them. This CDR3 contains 13 residues. CDR1 is MNHEY, CDR2 SMNVEV, per germline (reference sequence). CDR3 in DNA: TGTGCCAGCAGTTTATCATCGCAGGGAAGGCAGTACTTC. Its protein product is CASSLSSQGRQYF.

The sample holds many counts of this clonotype. Its ends do not fully match the called genes, so a read error is possible. The chain carries TRBV12-3 or TRBV12-4 and TRBJ2-1; TRBD2 matches 11 bases. CDR3 length: 16 amino acids. The CDR3 nucleotides are TGCGCCAGCAGCTCTCGGCTAGCGGGGGGTTACAATGAGCAGTTCTTC. Amino acid sequence: CASSSRLAGGYNEQFF.

This rearrangement joins TRBV9 to TRBJ2-7; a possible D gene is TRBD1 (5 bases). In germline, CDR1 is SGDLS, CDR2 YYNGEE. CDR3 length: 20 amino acids. Trimming removed 0 bases from V and 1 base from J, with 26 bases in between. Here the CDR3 DNA reads TGTGCCAGCAGCGTAGCGGACATGACCAGATACGACTTATCTTCCTACGAGCAGTACTTC. Translating gives CASSVADMTRYDLSSYEQYF.

This clonotype was counted only a few times. The chain is built from TRBV6-5 and TRBJ2-7; D unresolved. V dropped 3 bases and J dropped 1 base, with 7 bases sitting between them. Germline-derived CDR1 and CDR2 are MNHEY and SVGAGI. There are 13 residues in the CDR3. For the CDR3, the DNA is TGTGCCAGCAGTTATAGGCAGTCCTACGAGCAGTACTTC. Translated: CASSYRQSYEQYF.

The CDR3 sequence: CASSSGLAVDYNEQFF. The CDR3 nucleotides read TGCGCCAGCAGCTCCGGACTAGCGGTGGACTACAATGAGCAGTTCTTC. V usage is TRBV5-1 and J usage is TRBJ2-1, with TRBD2 matching over 10 bases. CDR1 and CDR2 from the germline V gene are SGHRS and YFSETQ. CDR3 size: 16 residues. V shed 3 bases and J 3 bases; nucleotides not matched to a gene: 6.